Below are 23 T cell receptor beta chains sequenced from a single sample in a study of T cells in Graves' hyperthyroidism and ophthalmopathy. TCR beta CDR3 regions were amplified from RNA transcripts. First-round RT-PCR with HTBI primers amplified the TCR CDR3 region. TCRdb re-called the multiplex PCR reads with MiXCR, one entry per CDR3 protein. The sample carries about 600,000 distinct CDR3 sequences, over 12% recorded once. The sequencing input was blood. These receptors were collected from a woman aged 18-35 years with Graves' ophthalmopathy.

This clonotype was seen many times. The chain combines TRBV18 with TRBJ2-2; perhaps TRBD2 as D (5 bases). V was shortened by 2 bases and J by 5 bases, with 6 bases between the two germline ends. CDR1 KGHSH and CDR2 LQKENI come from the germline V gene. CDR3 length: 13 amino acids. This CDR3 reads CASSPGETGELFF. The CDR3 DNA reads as TGTGCCAGCTCACCAGGGGAGACCGGGGAGCTGTTTTTT.

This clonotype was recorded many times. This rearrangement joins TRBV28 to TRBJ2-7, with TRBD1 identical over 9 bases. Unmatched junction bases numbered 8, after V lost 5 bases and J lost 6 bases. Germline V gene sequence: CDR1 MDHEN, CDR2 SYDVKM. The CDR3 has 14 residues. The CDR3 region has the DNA TGTGCCAGCAGTCTTAACAGGGGGCGGTTCGAGCAGTACTTC. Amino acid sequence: CASSLNRGRFEQYF. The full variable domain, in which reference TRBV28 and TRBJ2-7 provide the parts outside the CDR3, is DVKVTQSSRYLVKRTGEKVFLECVQDMDHENMFWYRQDPGLGLRLIYFSYDVKMKEKGDIPEGYSVSREKKERFSLILESASTNQTSMYLCASSLNRGRFEQYFGPGTRLTVT.

The CDR3 is CASSQMDTQYF. For the CDR3, the DNA is TGTGCCAGCAGTCAAATGGATACGCAGTATTTT. The V call is TRBV6-2 or TRBV6-3, the J call TRBJ2-3; D not certain. Trimming pared 5 bases from V and 6 bases from J, leaving 6 bases between. The CDR3 length is 11 residues. Germline-derived CDR1 and CDR2 are MNHEY and SVGEGT.

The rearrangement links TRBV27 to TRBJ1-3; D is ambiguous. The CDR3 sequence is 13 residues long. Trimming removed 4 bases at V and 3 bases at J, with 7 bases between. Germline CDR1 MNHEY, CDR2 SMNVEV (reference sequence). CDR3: CASSSANGNTIYF. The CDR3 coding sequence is TGTGCCAGCAGTTCAGCAAATGGAAACACCATATATTTT.

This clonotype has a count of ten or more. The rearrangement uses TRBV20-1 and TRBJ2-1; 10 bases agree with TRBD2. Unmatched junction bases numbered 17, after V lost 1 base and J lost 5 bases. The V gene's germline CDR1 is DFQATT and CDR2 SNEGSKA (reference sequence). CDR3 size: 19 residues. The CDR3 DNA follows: TGCAGTGCTAGAGCCCGGAGAGCGGGAGGGCCGGTTGTGCACAATGAGCAGTTCTTC. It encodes CSARARRAGGPVVHNEQFF.

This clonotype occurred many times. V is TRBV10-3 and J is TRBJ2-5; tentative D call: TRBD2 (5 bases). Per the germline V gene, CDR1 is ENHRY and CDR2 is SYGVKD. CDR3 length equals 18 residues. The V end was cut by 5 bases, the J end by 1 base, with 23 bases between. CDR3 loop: CAISRLGLGAQPQETQYF. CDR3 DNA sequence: TGTGCCATCAGTCGGCTGGGCTTGGGAGCGCAACCCCAAGAGACCCAGTACTTC.

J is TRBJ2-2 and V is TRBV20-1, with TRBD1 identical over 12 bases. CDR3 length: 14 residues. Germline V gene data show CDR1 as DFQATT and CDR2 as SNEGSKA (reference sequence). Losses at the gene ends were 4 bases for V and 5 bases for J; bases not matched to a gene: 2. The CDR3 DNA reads TGCAGTGCTAAGGGACAGGGGGCAACCGGGGAGCTGTTTTTT. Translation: CSAKGQGATGELFF.

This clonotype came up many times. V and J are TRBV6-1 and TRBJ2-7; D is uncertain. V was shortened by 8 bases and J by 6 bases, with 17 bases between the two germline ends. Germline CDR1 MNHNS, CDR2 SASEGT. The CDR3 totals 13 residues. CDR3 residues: CASRAPVTLEQYF. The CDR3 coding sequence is TGTGCCAGCCGGGCCCCCGTGACCCTCGAGCAGTACTTC.

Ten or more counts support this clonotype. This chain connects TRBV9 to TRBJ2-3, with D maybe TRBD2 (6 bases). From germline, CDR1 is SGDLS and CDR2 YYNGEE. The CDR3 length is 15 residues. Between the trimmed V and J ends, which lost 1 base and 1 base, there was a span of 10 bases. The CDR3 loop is CASSVQGGGTDTQYF. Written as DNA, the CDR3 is TGTGCCAGCAGCGTACAGGGAGGAGGCACAGATACGCAGTATTTT. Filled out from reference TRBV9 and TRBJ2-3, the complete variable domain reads DSGVTQTPKHLITATGQRVTLRCSPRSGDLSVYWYQQSLDQGLQFLIQYYNGEERAKGNILERFSAQQFPDLHSELNLSSLELGDSALYFCASSVQGGGTDTQYFGPGTRLTVL.

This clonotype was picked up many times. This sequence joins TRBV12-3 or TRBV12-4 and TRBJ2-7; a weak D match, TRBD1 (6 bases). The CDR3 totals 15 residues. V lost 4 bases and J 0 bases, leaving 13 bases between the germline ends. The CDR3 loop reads CASSWLQGPSYEQYF. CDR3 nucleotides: TGTGCCAGCAGTTGGCTACAGGGACCCTCCTACGAGCAGTACTTC.

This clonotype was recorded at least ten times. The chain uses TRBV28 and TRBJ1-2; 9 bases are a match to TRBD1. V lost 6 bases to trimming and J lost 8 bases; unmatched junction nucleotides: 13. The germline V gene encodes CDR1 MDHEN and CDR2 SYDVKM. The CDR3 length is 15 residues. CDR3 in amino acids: CASSSTSGQGGGYTF. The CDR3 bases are TGTGCCAGCAGCTCCACCTCGGGACAGGGTGGCGGCTACACCTTC.

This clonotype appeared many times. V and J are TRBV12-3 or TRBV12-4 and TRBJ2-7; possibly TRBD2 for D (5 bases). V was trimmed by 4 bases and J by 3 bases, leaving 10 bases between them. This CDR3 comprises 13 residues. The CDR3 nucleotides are TGTGCCAGCAGTTCCTCGGGGTACTACGAGCAGTACTTC. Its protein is CASSSSGYYEQYF.

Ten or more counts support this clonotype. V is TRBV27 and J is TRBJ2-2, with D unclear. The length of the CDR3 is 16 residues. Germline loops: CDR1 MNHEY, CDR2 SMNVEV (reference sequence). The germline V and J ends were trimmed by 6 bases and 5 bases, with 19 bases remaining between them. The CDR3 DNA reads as TGTGCCAGCAGCGCATTATTCGCGCCTCAGACCGGGGAGCTGTTTTTT. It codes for CASSALFAPQTGELFF.

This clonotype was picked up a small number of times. CDR3 protein: CASRNSLSYEQYF. CDR3 coding DNA: TGTGCCAGCAGAAACAGTCTATCCTACGAGCAGTACTTC. The chain links TRBV27 to TRBJ2-7; the D is unclear. V dropped 6 bases and J dropped 1 base, with 10 bases sitting between them. Germline assignment: CDR1 MNHEY and CDR2 SMNVEV (reference sequence). This CDR3 has 13 residues.

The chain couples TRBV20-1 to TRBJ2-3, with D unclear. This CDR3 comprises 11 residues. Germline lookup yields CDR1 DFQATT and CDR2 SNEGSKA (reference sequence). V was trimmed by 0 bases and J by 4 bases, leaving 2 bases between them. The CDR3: CSARDADTQYF. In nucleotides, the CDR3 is TGCAGTGCTAGAGATGCAGATACGCAGTATTTT.

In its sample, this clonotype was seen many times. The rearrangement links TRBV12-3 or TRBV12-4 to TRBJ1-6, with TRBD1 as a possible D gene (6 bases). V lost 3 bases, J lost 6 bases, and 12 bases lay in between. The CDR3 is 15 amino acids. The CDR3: CASSLSDSINSPLHF. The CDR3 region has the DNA TGTGCCAGCAGTTTGTCGGACAGTATTAATTCACCCCTCCACTTT.

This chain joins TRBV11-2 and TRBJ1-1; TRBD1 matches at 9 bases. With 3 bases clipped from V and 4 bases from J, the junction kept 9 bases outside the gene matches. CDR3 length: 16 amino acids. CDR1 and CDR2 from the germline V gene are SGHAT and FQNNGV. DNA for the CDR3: TGTGCCAGCAGCTTGAAGACAGGGGGAAAGGTCACTGAAGCTTTCTTT. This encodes CASSLKTGGKVTEAFF. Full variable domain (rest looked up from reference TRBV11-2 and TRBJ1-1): EAGVAQSPRYKIIEKRQSVAFWCNPISGHATLYWYQQILGQGPKLLIQFQNNGVVDDSQLPKDRFSAERLKGVDSTLKIQPAKLEDSAVYLCASSLKTGGKVTEAFFGQGTRLTVV.

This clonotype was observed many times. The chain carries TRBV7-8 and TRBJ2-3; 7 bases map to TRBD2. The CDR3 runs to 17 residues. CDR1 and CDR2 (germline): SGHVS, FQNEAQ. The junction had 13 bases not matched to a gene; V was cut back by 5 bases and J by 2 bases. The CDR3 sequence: CASSPRRLAPHTDTQYF. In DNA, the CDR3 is TGTGCCAGCAGCCCCCGAAGACTAGCCCCGCACACAGATACGCAGTATTTT.

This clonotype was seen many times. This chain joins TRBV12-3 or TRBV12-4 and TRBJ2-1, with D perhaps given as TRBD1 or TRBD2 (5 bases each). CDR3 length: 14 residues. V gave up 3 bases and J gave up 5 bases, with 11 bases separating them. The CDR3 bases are TGTGCCAGCAGTTTCTGGGGGTCCGACAATGAGCAGTTCTTC. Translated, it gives CASSFWGSDNEQFF.

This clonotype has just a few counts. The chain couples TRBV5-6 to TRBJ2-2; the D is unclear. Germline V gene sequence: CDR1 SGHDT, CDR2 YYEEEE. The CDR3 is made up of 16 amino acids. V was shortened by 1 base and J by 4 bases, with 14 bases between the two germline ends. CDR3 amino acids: CASSLPIPGVTGELFF. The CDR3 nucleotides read TGTGCCAGCAGCTTGCCCATCCCGGGTGTCACCGGGGAGCTGTTTTTT. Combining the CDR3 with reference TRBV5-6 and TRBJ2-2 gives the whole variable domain DAGVTQSPTHLIKTRGQQVTLRCSPKSGHDTVSWYQQALGQGPQFIFQYYEEEERQRGNFPDRFSGHQFPNYSSELNVNALLLGDSALYLCASSLPIPGVTGELFFGEGSRLTVL.

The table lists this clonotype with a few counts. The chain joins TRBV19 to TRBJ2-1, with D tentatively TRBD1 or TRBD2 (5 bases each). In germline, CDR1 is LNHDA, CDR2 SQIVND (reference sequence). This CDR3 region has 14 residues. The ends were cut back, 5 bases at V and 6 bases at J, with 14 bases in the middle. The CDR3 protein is CASSRRTMANEQFF. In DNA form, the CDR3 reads TGTGCCAGTAGTCGGAGGACAATGGCCAATGAGCAGTTCTTC.

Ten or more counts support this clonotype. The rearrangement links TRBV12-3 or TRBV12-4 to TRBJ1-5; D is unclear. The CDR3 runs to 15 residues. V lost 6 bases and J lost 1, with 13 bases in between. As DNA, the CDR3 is TGTGCCAGCAGCCCCTTAGGATCGAGCAATCAGCCCCAGCATTTT. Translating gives CASSPLGSSNQPQHF.

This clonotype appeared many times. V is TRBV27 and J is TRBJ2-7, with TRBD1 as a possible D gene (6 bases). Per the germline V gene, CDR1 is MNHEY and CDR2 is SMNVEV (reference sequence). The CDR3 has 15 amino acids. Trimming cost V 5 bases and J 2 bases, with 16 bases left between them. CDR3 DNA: TGTGCCAGCAGTCTTTCCCCCGGGACACCCTACGAGCAGTACTTC. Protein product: CASSLSPGTPYEQYF.